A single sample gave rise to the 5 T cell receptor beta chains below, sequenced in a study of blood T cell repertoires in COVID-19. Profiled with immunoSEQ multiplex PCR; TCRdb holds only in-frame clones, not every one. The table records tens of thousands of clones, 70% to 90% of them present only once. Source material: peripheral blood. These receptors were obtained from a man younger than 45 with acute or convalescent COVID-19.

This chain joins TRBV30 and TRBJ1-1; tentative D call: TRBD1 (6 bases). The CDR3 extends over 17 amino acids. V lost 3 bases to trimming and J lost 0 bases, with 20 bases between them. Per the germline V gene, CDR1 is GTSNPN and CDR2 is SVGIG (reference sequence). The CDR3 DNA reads TGTGCCTGGAGGGCGACATTTCAGACAGGAGTGAACACTGAAGCTTTCTTT. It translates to CAWRATFQTGVNTEAFF.

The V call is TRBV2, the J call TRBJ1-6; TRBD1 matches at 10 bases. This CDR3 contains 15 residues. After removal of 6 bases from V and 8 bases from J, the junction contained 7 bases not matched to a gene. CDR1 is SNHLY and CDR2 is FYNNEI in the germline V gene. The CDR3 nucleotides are TGTGCCAGCAGCAACTCCGGGACAGGGGATTCACCCCTCCACTTT. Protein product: CASSNSGTGDSPLHF. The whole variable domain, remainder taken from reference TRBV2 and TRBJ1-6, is EPEVTQTPSHQVTQMGQEVILRCVPISNHLYFYWYRQILGQKVEFLVSFYNNEISEKSEIFDDQFSVERPDGSNFTLKIRSTKLEDSAMYFCASSNSGTGDSPLHFGNGTRLTVT.

The CDR3 region is CASSRGHTSGNTIYF. The CDR3 DNA follows: TGTGCCAGCAGCCGGGGACACACCTCTGGAAACACCATATATTTT. V usage is TRBV6-5 and J usage is TRBJ1-3; possibly TRBD1 for D (6 bases). This CDR3 has 15 amino acids. Trimming cost V 6 bases and J 0 bases, with 12 bases left between them. Looked up from germline, CDR1 is MNHEY and CDR2 is SVGAGI.

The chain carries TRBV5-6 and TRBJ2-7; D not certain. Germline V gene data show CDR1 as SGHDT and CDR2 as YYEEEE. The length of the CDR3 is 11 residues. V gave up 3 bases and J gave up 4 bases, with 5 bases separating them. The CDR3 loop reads CASSSTYEQYV. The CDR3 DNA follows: TGTGCCAGCAGCTCAACATACGAGCAGTACGTC.

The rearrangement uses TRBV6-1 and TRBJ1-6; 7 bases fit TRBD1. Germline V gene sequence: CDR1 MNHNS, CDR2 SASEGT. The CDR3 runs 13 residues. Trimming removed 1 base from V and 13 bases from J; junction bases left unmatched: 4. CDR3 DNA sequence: TGTGCCAGCAGTGAAGACAGGGGAGATCCCCTCCACTTT. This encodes CASSEDRGDPLHF.